A single sample is the source of the 21 T cell receptor beta chains below, sequenced in a study of molecular identifiers for immune sequencing clone quantification. TCRdb reanalysed the PCR reads using MiXCR and keeps one entry per CDR3 protein. The repertoire holds some 89,000 distinct CDR3 sequences, approximately 24% seen once, with roughly 1% in the top ten. The sequencing sample was made of naive CD8+ T cells from blood, with Jurkat cell RNA spiked in. The subset was: FACS-sorted CD8+CD4-CCR7+CD45RA+ naive T cells. The receptors were sampled from a human donor in good health. Some libraries in this study had Jurkat cell RNA spiked in.

About this clonotype: Being one base from a much bigger clone, this may be a read error. The chain recombines TRBV20-1 with TRBJ2-7, with 7 bases identical to TRBD1. Germline V gives CDR1 DFQATT, CDR2 SNEGSKA (reference sequence). This CDR3 comprises 14 residues. CDR3 amino acids: CSAHDRAPSCEQYF. CDR3 nucleotide sequence: TGCAGTGCCCATGACAGGGCCCCCTCCTGCGAGCAGTACTTC.

This clonotype was picked up many times. V gene TRBV2 combines with J gene TRBJ2-3; D perhaps matches TRBD2 (7 bases). Trimming cost V 9 bases and J 4 bases, with 26 bases left between them. This CDR3 contains 17 residues. The germline gives CDR1 SNHLY, CDR2 FYNNEI. The CDR3: CASGYQNGGGRPDTQYF. CDR3 DNA sequence: TGTGCCAGTGGGTACCAGAACGGCGGGGGCAGACCAGATACGCAGTATTTT.

The rearrangement uses TRBV7-2 and TRBJ2-1; a weak D match, TRBD2 (6 bases). Germline values: CDR1 SGHTA, CDR2 FQGNSA. V lost 1 base, J lost 2 bases, and 12 bases lay in between. The CDR3 is 16 amino acids. The CDR3 reads CASSLGGSGPYNEQFF. The CDR3 DNA reads as TGTGCCAGCAGCTTAGGAGGTAGCGGCCCCTACAATGAGCAGTTCTTC. Filled out from reference TRBV7-2 and TRBJ2-1, the complete variable domain reads GAGVSQSPSNKVTEKGKDVELRCDPISGHTALYWYRQSLGQGLEFLIYFQGNSAPDKSGLPSDRFSAERTGGSVSTLTIQRTQQEDSAVYLCASSLGGSGPYNEQFFGPGTRLTVL.

This clonotype was picked up one time. The junction shows a germline mismatch at one end, possibly a read error. This chain links TRBV4-1 with TRBJ1-1; TRBD1 might be the D (6 bases). This CDR3 has 16 residues. Looked up from germline, CDR1 is MGHRA and CDR2 is YSYEKL. The CDR3 loop is CTSSQDEDRFNTEAFF. CDR3 sequence (DNA): TGCACCAGCAGCCAAGACGAAGACAGGTTTAACACTGAAGCTTTCTTT.

This clonotype was detected once. This clone may be a read error of a much larger clone one base away. The rearrangement uses TRBV4-3 and TRBJ1-1; a possible D gene is TRBD1 (6 bases). The CDR3 is 15 amino acids. From germline, CDR1 is LGHNA and CDR2 YSLEER. CDR3 loop: CASSQHRAMNPEAFF. For the CDR3, the DNA is TGCGCCAGCAGCCAGCACAGGGCCATGAACCCTGAAGCTTTCTTT.

This clonotype was found many times. This chain uses TRBV5-4 with TRBJ2-7; weak D call: TRBD1 (5 bases). CDR3 length equals 14 residues. CDR1 is SGHNT and CDR2 is YYREEE in the germline V gene (reference sequence). The V gene lost 0 bases and the J gene lost 3 bases, with 10 bases spanning the gap. The CDR3 nucleotides are TGTGCCAGCAGCTTGGGACAGACCGTCTACGAGCAGTACTTC. Amino acids: CASSLGQTVYEQYF. The whole variable domain, filled in from reference TRBV5-4 and TRBJ2-7, reads ETGVTQSPTHLIKTRGQQVTLRCSSQSGHNTVSWYQQALGQGPQFIFQYYREEENGRGNFPPRFSGLQFPNYSSELNVNALELDDSALYLCASSLGQTVYEQYFGPGTRLTVT.

The table lists this clonotype with a few counts. The chain joins TRBV7-3 to TRBJ2-7, with TRBD2 as a possible D gene (6 bases). V dropped 4 bases and J dropped 3 bases, with 10 bases sitting between them. The CDR3 loop spans 13 amino acids. The germline gives CDR1 SGHTA, CDR2 FQGTGA. The CDR3 loop is CASSSSSGYEQYF. In DNA form, the CDR3 reads TGTGCCAGCAGCTCTAGTAGCGGCTACGAGCAGTACTTC.

This clonotype has more than one count but fewer than ten. This sequence may be a read error, since a much larger clone differs from it by one base. The chain links TRBV4-1 to TRBJ1-4; D gene uncertain. This CDR3 is built from 12 residues. Trimming took off 3 bases at V and 8 bases at J, with 7 bases between the two ends. The V gene's germline CDR1 is MGHRA and CDR2 YSYEKL. CDR3 region: CASSHDGEKLFF. The CDR3 nucleotides read TGCGCCAGCAGCCACGACGGGGAAAAACTGTTTTTT.

Concerning this clonotype: Given a much more abundant clone one base away, this may be a read error. V is TRBV6-1 and J is TRBJ1-5, with D possibly being TRBD1 (5 bases). Trimming removed 6 bases from V and 3 bases from J, with 18 bases in between. CDR3 length: 16 amino acids. CDR1 and CDR2 (germline): MNHNS, SASEGT. For the CDR3, the DNA is TGTGCCAGCAGCGGGGCGGTAGGGTCGTACAATCAGCCCCAGCATTTT. Protein product: CASSGAVGSYNQPQHF.

The sample holds many counts of this clonotype. The rearrangement uses TRBV12-3 or TRBV12-4 and TRBJ1-5; maybe TRBD1 (5 bases). The CDR3 is 15 residues long. V lost 6 bases, J lost 5 bases, and 17 bases lay in between. The CDR3 protein is CASSTGLGDYQPQHF. Here the CDR3 DNA reads TGTGCCAGCAGCACGGGACTGGGCGATTATCAGCCCCAGCATTTT.

This clonotype was recorded many times. The V call is TRBV7-9, the J call TRBJ2-7; TRBD1 matches 8 bases. Germline V gene data show CDR1 as SEHNR and CDR2 as FQNEAQ (reference sequence). The V and J ends lost 5 bases and 0 bases, in that order; junction bases with no gene match: 3. CDR3 size: 14 residues. CDR3 bases: TGTGCCAGCAGCCGGACAGGGCCCTCCTACGAGCAGTACTTC. It translates to CASSRTGPSYEQYF. The full variable domain, with the rest looked up from reference TRBV7-9 and TRBJ2-7, is DTGVSQNPRHKITKRGQNVTFRCDPISEHNRLYWYRQTLGQGPEFLTYFQNEAQLEKSRLLSDRFSAERPKGSFSTLEIQRTEQGDSAMYLCASSRTGPSYEQYFGPGTRLTVT.

At least ten counts were recorded for this clonotype. V and J are TRBV27 and TRBJ2-3; D uncertain. The CDR3 totals 15 residues. The V end lost 2 bases, the J end lost 0 bases, and 9 bases lay between the germline ends. CDR1 is MNHEY and CDR2 is SMNVEV in the germline V gene (reference sequence). Here the CDR3 reads CASSLGQLSTDTQYF. The CDR3 bases are TGTGCCAGCAGTTTAGGGCAGCTTAGCACAGATACGCAGTATTTT.

V and J are TRBV12-3 or TRBV12-4 and TRBJ2-3, with unresolved D. The germline V and J ends were trimmed by 5 bases and 0 bases, with 15 bases remaining between them. The CDR3 totals 16 residues. As DNA, the CDR3 is TGTGCCAGCAGTCCTCATTCCAAATTGAGCACAGATACGCAGTATTTT. Translated, it gives CASSPHSKLSTDTQYF.

This clonotype appeared many times. The J gene is TRBJ2-1, the V gene TRBV20-1; D not resolved. The CDR3 spans 14 residues. Trimming cost V 4 bases and J 0 bases, with 10 bases left between them. Germline CDR1 is DFQATT and CDR2 is SNEGSKA (reference sequence). The CDR3 protein is CSAKDMSSYNEQFF. CDR3 sequence (DNA): TGCAGTGCTAAAGACATGAGCTCCTACAATGAGCAGTTCTTC.

This clonotype was counted many times. The chain carries TRBV27 and TRBJ1-5; D not certain. Germline values: CDR1 MNHEY, CDR2 SMNVEV (reference sequence). V lost 0 bases, J lost 0 bases, and 6 bases lay in between. The length of the CDR3 is 15 residues. Here the CDR3 reads CASSLSGNSNQPQHF. The CDR3 region has the DNA TGTGCCAGCAGTTTATCAGGGAATAGCAATCAGCCCCAGCATTTT.

Ten or more counts support this clonotype. The rearrangement links TRBV19 to TRBJ1-1, with 9 positions matching TRBD1. The CDR3 covers 14 residues. With 4 bases clipped from V and 4 bases from J, the junction kept 4 bases outside the gene matches. Germline V gene sequence: CDR1 LNHDA, CDR2 SQIVND (reference sequence). Here the CDR3 DNA reads TGTGCCAGTAGTAGCGGGACAGGGCCCACTGAAGCTTTCTTT. Translating gives CASSSGTGPTEAFF.

The table lists this clonotype with many counts. The gene calls are TRBV20-1 and TRBJ2-1; D not resolved. V lost 3 bases to trimming and J lost 10 bases, with 13 bases between them. The CDR3 length is 12 residues. The V gene's germline CDR1 is DFQATT and CDR2 SNEGSKA (reference sequence). CDR3 in amino acids: CSARASLGEQFF. The DNA for the CDR3 is TGCAGTGCTAGGGCCTCTTTGGGGGAGCAGTTCTTC.

This clonotype was seen many times. This chain links TRBV25-1 with TRBJ2-7, with unresolved D. The CDR3 spans 13 residues. V shed 6 bases and J shed 6 bases, with 15 bases lying between them. Germline assignment: CDR1 MGHDK and CDR2 SYGVNS. DNA for the CDR3: TGTGCCAGCAGCCTCGGGCGTCATGGCGAGCAGTACTTC. It translates to CASSLGRHGEQYF.

This clonotype came up many times. The chain links TRBV9 to TRBJ2-7; 9 bases are a match to TRBD2. V gave up 2 bases and J gave up 2 bases; unmatched junction bases: 2. This CDR3 is built from 14 residues. Germline CDR1 reads SGDLS; CDR2 reads YYNGEE. The CDR3 DNA reads as TGTGCCAGCAGCGTGGCGGGGGGGCCCTACGAGCAGTACTTC. It codes for CASSVAGGPYEQYF.

This clonotype was found many times. The chain recombines TRBV6-1 with TRBJ2-7, with D tentatively TRBD1 (5 bases). This CDR3 comprises 11 residues. CDR1 and CDR2 from the germline V gene are MNHNS and SASEGT. Trimming left V 4 bases short and J 5 bases short, with 6 bases between. CDR3 in amino acids: CASSAGNEQYF. CDR3 DNA sequence: TGTGCCAGCAGTGCAGGGAACGAGCAGTACTTC.

This rearrangement joins TRBV4-3 to TRBJ2-1; D perhaps matches TRBD1 (6 bases). This CDR3 is built from 15 residues. V gave up 5 bases and J gave up 4 bases, with 15 bases separating them. Looked up from germline, CDR1 is LGHNA and CDR2 is YSLEER. The CDR3 region has the DNA TGCGCCAGCAGCTCCTCGATACAGGGTTACAATGAGCAGTTCTTC. This gives the protein CASSSSIQGYNEQFF.